A single sample is the source of the 10 T cell receptor beta chains below, sequenced in a study of blood T cell repertoires in COVID-19 (dated by TCRdb to 2018 to 2021). The receptor library was made with the immunoSEQ multiplex PCR assay. TCRdb's version of the immuneACCESS table is confined to in-frame rearrangements and falls short of the full clone set. An unresolved V gene accounts for under half of the shortfall where checked; the remainder is of unknown origin. Here the sample has approximately 150,000 clones; about 83% occur a single time. Clones ranked in the top ten supply about 5% of the sample. The specimen sequenced was peripheral blood. The receptor source for this set is a human donor in a cohort sampled during active COVID-19.

This chain links TRBV30 with TRBJ1-2, with 8 bases matching TRBD1. The CDR3 extends over 13 amino acids. With V trimmed by 8 bases and J by 6 bases, 11 bases remained unmatched. Germline values: CDR1 GTSNPN, CDR2 SVGIG (reference sequence). CDR3 nucleotides: TGTGCCGCCCGGACAGGGTTGTCGGATGGCTACACCTTC. Translation: CAARTGLSDGYTF.

The rearrangement joins TRBV29-1 to TRBJ2-1; 7 nucleotides align to TRBD1. J was trimmed by 2 bases and V by 4 bases; bases with no gene match: 8. The length of the CDR3 is 15 residues. CDR1 is SQVTM and CDR2 is ANQGSEA in the germline V gene. CDR3 nucleotides: TGCAGCGTTGTGCCTCGGGACAGACCCTACAATGAGCAGTTCTTC. As protein: CSVVPRDRPYNEQFF.

The chain uses TRBV24-1 and TRBJ1-1; TRBD1 might be the D (5 bases). The germline V and J ends were trimmed by 12 bases and 3 bases, with 19 bases remaining between them. The CDR3 spans 14 residues. Germline CDR1 reads KGHDR; CDR2 reads SFDVKD. The CDR3 spells CAPQAGWVYTEAFF. In DNA, the CDR3 is TGTGCCCCTCAGGCAGGGTGGGTCTACACTGAAGCTTTCTTT.

CDR3 protein: CASSIMLQTARGGYTF. CDR3 sequence (DNA): TGTGCCAGTAGTATCATGTTGCAGACAGCGAGAGGTGGCTACACCTTC. The chain links TRBV19 to TRBJ1-2; D possibly corresponds to TRBD1 (5 bases). The CDR3 contains 16 residues. The V gene's germline CDR1 is LNHDA and CDR2 SQIVND (reference sequence). V dropped 3 bases and J dropped 7 bases, with 21 bases sitting between them.

The chain links TRBV24-1 to TRBJ2-1, with 10 bases that match TRBD1. CDR1 and CDR2 (germline): KGHDR, SFDVKD. V lost 4 bases and J lost 6; bases outside the gene matches: 8. There are 16 residues in the CDR3. CDR3 sequence: CATSEPGTGEGNEQFF. For the CDR3, the DNA is TGTGCCACCAGTGAACCCGGGACAGGGGAGGGCAATGAGCAGTTCTTC.

The chain combines TRBV28 with TRBJ2-5; TRBD1 agrees at 7 bases. CDR1 and CDR2 (germline): MDHEN, SYDVKM. The CDR3 consists of 16 residues. The V segment lost 6 bases and the J segment 1 base; nucleotides outside the gene matches: 11. For the CDR3, the DNA is TGTGCCAGCAGCCTGACACAGGGGAGTATCCAAGAGACCCAGTACTTC. Protein: CASSLTQGSIQETQYF.

The rearrangement links TRBV2 to TRBJ2-5, with 9 bases that match TRBD1. CDR1 is SNHLY and CDR2 is FYNNEI in the germline V gene. The junction had 6 bases not matched to a gene; V was cut back by 6 bases and J by 1 base. The CDR3 extends over 15 amino acids. The CDR3 DNA is TGTGCCAGCAGCGCGGACAGGGGCGCCCAAGAGACCCAGTACTTC. Translation: CASSADRGAQETQYF.

The chain recombines TRBV30 with TRBJ2-7, with a weak D call TRBD2 (6 bases). Trimming took 2 bases from V and 6 from J, leaving 20 bases between them. The germline gives CDR1 GTSNPN, CDR2 SVGIG (reference sequence). The length of the CDR3 is 15 residues. This chain's CDR3 is CAWSPTSFSAGEQYF. CDR3 in DNA: TGTGCCTGGAGTCCGACTAGTTTCAGTGCGGGCGAGCAGTACTTC. Full variable domain (rest looked up from reference TRBV30 and TRBJ2-7): SQTIHQWPATLVQPVGSPLSLECTVEGTSNPNLYWYRQAAGRGLQLLFYSVGIGQISSEVPQNLSASRPQDRQFILSSKKLLLSDSGFYLCAWSPTSFSAGEQYFGPGTRLTVT.

The chain links TRBV30 to TRBJ2-3, with 12 bases fitting TRBD2. The germline CDR1 and CDR2 sequences are GTSNPN and SVGIG (reference sequence). The CDR3 extends over 16 amino acids. V was clipped by 5 bases and J by 0 bases; unmatched bases: 6. The CDR3 sequence is CAWGGLAGSSTDTQYF. CDR3 bases: TGTGCCTGGGGAGGACTAGCGGGATCTAGCACAGATACGCAGTATTTT.

The chain recombines TRBV21-1 with TRBJ1-5. TRBV21-1 corresponds to a pseudogene. The CDR3 loop spans 14 amino acids. CDR3 sequence reads: CASSNRRGNQPQHF. For the CDR3, the DNA is TGTGCCAGCAGCAATAGGCGGGGTAATCAGCCCCAGCATTTT.